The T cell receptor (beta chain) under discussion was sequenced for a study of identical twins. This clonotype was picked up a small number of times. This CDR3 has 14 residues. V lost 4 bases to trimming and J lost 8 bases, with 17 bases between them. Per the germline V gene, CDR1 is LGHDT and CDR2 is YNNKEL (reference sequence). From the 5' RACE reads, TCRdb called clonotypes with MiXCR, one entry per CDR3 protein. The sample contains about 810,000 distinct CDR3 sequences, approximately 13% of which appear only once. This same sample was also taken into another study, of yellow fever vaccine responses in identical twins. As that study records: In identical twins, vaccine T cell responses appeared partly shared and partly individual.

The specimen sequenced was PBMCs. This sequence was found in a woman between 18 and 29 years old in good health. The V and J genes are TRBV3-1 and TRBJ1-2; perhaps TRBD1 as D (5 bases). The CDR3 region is CASSPGGPAGGYTF. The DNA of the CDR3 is TGTGCCAGCAGCCCGGGGGGACCGGCGGGAGGCTACACCTTC.